Below, 26 T cell receptor beta chains from the same sample are listed, as sequenced in a study of blood T cells in healthy people across ages. A second about 6 to 12 cycle PCR used barcoded and J-beta primers. TCRdb reprocessed the 5' RACE reads via MiXCR and lists one record per CDR3 protein. The sample lists a few hundred thousand distinct CDR3 sequences, about 26% occurring once. The same sample was also studied in work on T cells of mothers and their children.

The sequenced material came from blood. Every receptor here comes from a boy aged 2 to 9 in good health.

CDR3 DNA sequence: TGTGCCAGCAGTCAAGGAGTCAGACACAATCAGCCCCAGCATTTT. This translates into CASSQGVRHNQPQHF. This chain joins TRBV7-2 and TRBJ1-5; D gene ambiguous. V lost 6 bases and J lost 3, with 15 bases in between. The CDR3 contains 15 residues. In germline, CDR1 is SGHTA, CDR2 FQGNSA.

The V gene is TRBV12-3 or TRBV12-4, the J gene TRBJ2-5, with 10 positions matching TRBD1. With the DNA end fitting TRBJ2-7 better, the J assignment may be wrong. This CDR3 spans 14 amino acids. The CDR3 is CASSMGQGRYEQYF. CDR3 sequence (DNA): TGTGCCAGCAGTATGGGACAGGGGCGATACGAGCAGTACTTC.

V and J are TRBV15 and TRBJ2-7; 11 bases line up with TRBD2. The junction had 21 bases not matched to a gene; V was cut back by 2 bases and J by 6 bases. From germline, CDR1 is LNHNV and CDR2 YYDKDF (reference sequence). CDR3 size: 20 residues. CDR3 sequence reads: CATSRNLPFPWTSGFSEQYF. CDR3 in DNA: TGTGCCACCAGCAGAAATCTACCCTTCCCCTGGACTAGCGGGTTTTCCGAGCAGTACTTC.

This chain uses TRBV12-3 or TRBV12-4 with TRBJ2-3; 9 positions match TRBD2. This CDR3 is 15 amino acids long. V lost 3 bases and J lost 6; bases outside the gene matches: 7. Here the CDR3 DNA reads TGTGCCAGCAGTTTGCTAGCGGGAAAGGGTGATACGCAGTATTTT. Its protein is CASSLLAGKGDTQYF.

This clonotype came up many times. The genes are TRBV11-1 and TRBJ2-3; 7 bases fit TRBD1. CDR3 size: 14 residues. V was pared by 2 bases and J by 6 bases, with 5 bases of the junction left unmatched. CDR1 is SGHAT, CDR2 FQDESV, per germline (reference sequence). The CDR3 nucleotides read TGTGCCAGCAGCTTAAGGGGGCCCGCGGATACGCAGTATTTT. It specifies CASSLRGPADTQYF.

The chain joins TRBV12-3 or TRBV12-4 to TRBJ2-7; D is unclear. The germline V and J ends were trimmed by 7 bases and 7 bases, with 17 bases remaining between them. The CDR3 sequence is 13 residues long. The DNA for the CDR3 is TGTGCCAGCACCTCGGGCCCCATCGGGGAGCAGTACTTC. Its protein product is CASTSGPIGEQYF.

Only a few counts were recorded for this clonotype. DNA for the CDR3: TGCAGTGGCCAGTTAGCGGCCAACGAGGAGACCCAGTACTTC. It yields the protein CSGQLAANEETQYF. The genes are TRBV20-1 and TRBJ2-5, with a possible D match to TRBD2 (6 bases). V was shortened by 7 bases and J by 5 bases, with 20 bases between the two germline ends. The CDR3 contains 14 residues. CDR1 is DFQATT, CDR2 SNEGSKA, per germline (reference sequence).

A word on this clonotype: With a much larger clone just one base away, this may be a read error. The chain uses TRBV11-2 and TRBJ2-5; no reliable D call. TRBJ2-7 matches the DNA end more closely, so the J call is doubtful. The CDR3 spans 11 residues. Germline V gene sequence: CDR1 SGHAT, CDR2 FQNNGV. CDR3 bases: TGTGCCAGCAGCTTAGCCAACGAGCAGTACTTC. It specifies CASSLANEQYF.

This clonotype was seen more than once but under ten times. CDR3 region: CASGMSSYNEQFF. The CDR3 DNA is TGTGCCAGCGGGATGAGCTCCTACAATGAGCAGTTCTTC. V and J are TRBV14 and TRBJ2-1; the D is unclear. V was cut by 8 bases and J by 0 bases, with 8 bases left in between. The CDR3 has 13 amino acids. The germline V gene encodes CDR1 SGHDN and CDR2 FVKESK.

The gene calls are TRBV15 and TRBJ2-2; the D gene is possibly TRBD1 (6 bases). There are 15 residues in the CDR3. V lost 6 bases, J lost 2 bases, and 13 bases lay in between. Germline lookup yields CDR1 LNHNV and CDR2 YYDKDF (reference sequence). CDR3 sequence: CATRPDRTNTGELFF. CDR3 nucleotides: TGTGCCACCAGACCGGACAGAACTAACACCGGGGAGCTGTTTTTT.

This clonotype was seen at least ten times. The chain links TRBV7-8 to TRBJ1-4; TRBD1 agrees at 7 bases. In germline, CDR1 is SGHVS, CDR2 FQNEAQ. The CDR3 is 14 residues long. The V segment lost 4 bases and the J segment 8 bases; nucleotides outside the gene matches: 7. The CDR3 DNA reads as TGTGCCAGCAGCTCCGACAGGGAGGACGAAAAACTGTTTTTT. Translation: CASSSDREDEKLFF.

The chain joins TRBV4-1 to TRBJ2-5, with 8 bases fitting TRBD2. V lost 8 bases and J lost 4; bases outside the gene matches: 6. This CDR3 region has 13 residues. Germline lookup yields CDR1 MGHRA and CDR2 YSYEKL. This CDR3 is CASGRTSRETQYF. Here the CDR3 DNA reads TGCGCCAGCGGAAGGACTAGCAGAGAGACCCAGTACTTC.

This clonotype turned up a few times. The chain carries TRBV7-9 and TRBJ2-2, with TRBD2 matching over 9 bases. The CDR3 is 16 residues long. Germline CDR1 reads SEHNR; CDR2 reads FQNEAQ (reference sequence). The V and J ends lost 4 bases and 2 bases, in that order; junction bases with no gene match: 5. CDR3 nucleotides: TGTGCCAGCAGCTCCACTAGCGGGCCTAACACCGGGGAGCTGTTTTTT. Residues: CASSSTSGPNTGELFF.

The chain employs TRBV7-6 and TRBJ2-2, with D possibly matching TRBD1 (6 bases). Trimming cost V 7 bases and J 6 bases, with 18 bases left between them. Germline assignment: CDR1 SGHVS and CDR2 FNYEAQ. The CDR3 runs 15 residues. The CDR3 here is CASTTRLGAPGELFF. CDR3 nucleotide sequence: TGTGCCAGCACTACTAGGTTGGGGGCCCCCGGGGAGCTGTTTTTT.

A few counts support this clonotype. This sequence joins TRBV10-3 and TRBJ2-5; D perhaps matches TRBD1 (6 bases). This CDR3 is 15 amino acids long. The germline gives CDR1 ENHRY, CDR2 SYGVKD. With 3 bases removed from V and 1 base from J, the gap between germline ends came to 12 bases. The CDR3: CAISDLTGRQETQYF. CDR3 DNA sequence: TGTGCCATCAGTGACCTTACAGGGCGCCAAGAGACCCAGTACTTC.

This clonotype has a handful of counts. The rearrangement uses TRBV11-2 and TRBJ1-2, with a weak D call TRBD1 (6 bases). There are 17 residues in the CDR3. Germline CDR1 is SGHAT and CDR2 is FQNNGV. The germline V and J ends were trimmed by 5 bases and 4 bases, with 23 bases remaining between them. CDR3 nucleotides: TGTGCCAGCAGCACCGAGCCCACAGGGTTTGGGAGCTATGGCTACACCTTC. The encoded protein is CASSTEPTGFGSYGYTF.

The chain is built from TRBV5-4 and TRBJ2-7, with 7 bases lining up with TRBD1. Unmatched junction bases numbered 6, after V lost 3 bases and J lost 0 bases. CDR3 size: 15 residues. CDR1 and CDR2 from the germline V gene are SGHNT and YYREEE (reference sequence). CDR3 sequence: CASSSGTVSSYEQYF. In nucleotides, the CDR3 is TGTGCCAGCAGCTCCGGGACAGTCAGCTCCTACGAGCAGTACTTC.

This clonotype came up once. Germline and junction disagree at one end, which may indicate a read error. The chain carries TRBV5-1 and TRBJ1-2, with D unresolved. The germline CDR1 and CDR2 sequences are SGHRS and YFSETQ. The CDR3 is 15 residues long. Here the CDR3 DNA reads TGTGCCAGCAGCTTGGGTACCCCGGGCACCACCGGCGACACCTTC. This codes for CASSLGTPGTTGDTF.

This clonotype was found a few times. The chain links TRBV5-1 to TRBJ2-5, with D maybe TRBD2 (6 bases). Per the germline V gene, CDR1 is SGHRS and CDR2 is YFSETQ. Trimming removed 0 bases at V and 2 bases at J, with 11 bases between. CDR3 length: 15 amino acids. CDR3 DNA: TGCGCCAGCAGCTTGGCACTCGGAGGGCAAGAGACCCAGTACTTC. It specifies CASSLALGGQETQYF. The full variable domain, with the rest looked up from reference TRBV5-1 and TRBJ2-5, is KAGVTQTPRYLIKTRGQQVTLSCSPISGHRSVSWYQQTPGQGLQFLFEYFSETQRNKGNFPGRFSGRQFSNSRSEMNVSTLELGDSALYLCASSLALGGQETQYFGPGTRLLVL.

This clonotype appeared many times. V is TRBV5-1 and J is TRBJ2-6, with TRBD1 identical over 7 bases. Germline V gene lookup returns CDR1 SGHRS and CDR2 YFSETQ. This CDR3 contains 15 residues. The ends lost 4 bases at V and 1 base at J; junction bases unmatched: 2. The CDR3 nucleotides read TGCGCCAGCAGCGTCAGGGGGTCTGGGGCCAACGTCCTGACTTTC. It yields the protein CASSVRGSGANVLTF.

The V and J genes are TRBV20-1 and TRBJ2-3; D gene uncertain. The germline CDR1 and CDR2 sequences are DFQATT and SNEGSKA (reference sequence). The CDR3 is 13 amino acids. CDR3 sequence (DNA): TGCAGCGCCCGTATCCACGTCACAGATACGCAGTATTTT. Residues: CSARIHVTDTQYF.

CDR3 nucleotide sequence: TGTGCCAGCAGCCCCAGCGCAACTAATGAAAAACTGTTTTTT. Protein: CASSPSATNEKLFF. This chain links TRBV7-9 with TRBJ1-4; no definite D call. The CDR3 contains 14 residues. Trimming took off 5 bases at V and 0 bases at J, with 7 bases between the two ends. The V gene's germline CDR1 is SEHNR and CDR2 FQNEAQ (reference sequence).

The table lists this clonotype with a few counts. The chain uses TRBV7-8 and TRBJ1-4; maybe TRBD1 (6 bases). Trimming left V 5 bases short and J 6 bases short, with 16 bases between. The germline CDR1 and CDR2 sequences are SGHVS and FQNEAQ. The CDR3 sequence is 15 residues long. This CDR3 is CASSRHRVGHEKLFF. The CDR3 DNA sequence: TGTGCCAGCAGCCGGCACAGGGTGGGGCATGAAAAACTGTTTTTT.

The V gene is TRBV11-1, the J gene TRBJ1-1, with 7 nucleotides matching TRBD1. With V trimmed by 5 bases and J by 3 bases, 9 bases remained unmatched. Germline CDR1 SGHAT, CDR2 FQDESV (reference sequence). The CDR3 totals 15 residues. This CDR3 reads CASSIDRVEDTEAFF. The CDR3 DNA follows: TGTGCCAGCAGCATCGACAGGGTGGAGGACACTGAAGCTTTCTTT.

At least ten counts were recorded for this clonotype. V usage is TRBV5-1 and J usage is TRBJ2-7, with TRBD1 matching 8 bases. The CDR3 contains 14 residues. Germline trimming cut 4 bases from V and 3 bases from J; bases unmatched to any gene: 6. The germline gives CDR1 SGHRS, CDR2 YFSETQ. The CDR3 nucleotides read TGCGCCAGCAGCCTAGACAGGGGTAGCTACGAGCAGTACTTC. This gives the protein CASSLDRGSYEQYF.

The chain links TRBV6-6 to TRBJ2-1; no clear D. The CDR3 has 12 residues. The V gene lost 4 bases and the J gene lost 10 bases, with 11 bases spanning the gap. The germline V gene encodes CDR1 MNHNY and CDR2 SVGAGI (reference sequence). CDR3 sequence (DNA): TGTGCCAGCAGTTTCCCATTTGAGGAGCAGTTCTTC. It specifies CASSFPFEEQFF.